This note documents a single TCR beta chain sequence. Its antigen is not known. The PCR ran on 60 Vbeta and 13 Jbeta primers. The repertoire was sequenced with immunoSEQ multiplex PCR; TCRdb's copy has only in-frame clones and lacks some. The sample records 80,000 to 95,000 clones, approximately 63% being singletons. The sample belongs to a study of cytomegalovirus exposure and HLA in healthy donors. Study-wide results and caveats: With further analysis later on, most CMV-associated TCR beta chains appeared HLA-restricted. As a later analysis showed, several of the most significant clusters appeared to be linked to common viral pathogens.

The CDR3 spans 16 residues. CDR1 LGHNT and CDR2 FRNRAP come from the germline V gene. V dropped 1 base and J dropped 3 bases, with 15 bases sitting between them. The TCR sequence derives from a woman younger than 45 in good health and CMV-seronegative. The sequenced sample consisted of PBMCs. J is TRBJ1-2 and V is TRBV12-5, with D perhaps TRBD1 (6 bases). The CDR3 nucleotides are TGTGCTAGTGGTTTGGCAGGGGAGGGGCGCTACTATGGCTACACCTTC. It yields the protein CASGLAGEGRYYGYTF.